The 5 T cell receptor beta chains presented below share a single source sample, sequenced in a study of shared clonotypes between healthy human individuals. This table comes from immunoSEQ multiplex PCR, and its TCRdb copy is limited to in-frame clones, with some not included. The table has a few million clones, 85% to 95% seen once; the top ten hold under 0.45%. Sample: naive CD4+ T cells from PBMCs. Subset: CD45RA+ positively selected. These receptors all stem from a man aged 18 to 30 in good health. Some clones in this sample may be carry-over from other donors' samples.

The chain recombines TRBV25-1 with TRBJ2-7; 13 nucleotides line up with TRBD2. Unmatched junction bases numbered 9, after V lost 4 bases and J lost 6 bases. This CDR3 comprises 16 residues. CDR1 is MGHDK and CDR2 is SYGVNS in the germline V gene. The CDR3 nucleotides read TGTGCCAGCAGTGCCCCTGGACTAGCGGGAGAGGGCGAGCAGTACTTC. Encoded protein: CASSAPGLAGEGEQYF.

This clone was detected only a few times. V gene TRBV10-3 combines with J gene TRBJ1-5, with 9 positions matching TRBD1. CDR1 ENHRY and CDR2 SYGVKD come from the germline V gene. J gave up 7 bases and V 4 bases, and 2 bases lay outside the gene matches. The CDR3 spans 13 residues. In DNA, the CDR3 is TGTGCCATCAGTGGGGACAGGGCCCAGCCCCAGCATTTT. Translating it yields CAISGDRAQPQHF.

Comment on this clone: The sample has other DNA sequences that encode this CDR3 too. V and J are TRBV5-4 and TRBJ2-7, with D unclear. Germline V gives CDR1 SGHNT, CDR2 YYREEE (reference sequence). The CDR3 spans 13 residues. Trimming removed 4 bases from V and 4 bases from J, with 12 bases in between. Here the CDR3 DNA reads TGTGCCAGCAGCCTCCCGGGCCTATACGAGCAGTACTTC. Its translation: CASSLPGLYEQYF.

V and J are TRBV7-3 and TRBJ2-3, with D possibly being TRBD1 (6 bases). V was shortened by 2 bases and J by 0 bases, with 9 bases between the two germline ends. CDR1 is SGHTA and CDR2 is FQGTGA in the germline V gene. The CDR3 is 15 residues long. DNA of the CDR3: TGTGCCAGCAGCTTATGGACAGCTAGCACAGATACGCAGTATTTT. Its translation is CASSLWTASTDTQYF.

The CDR3 coding sequence is TGCGCCAGCAGCTTGGCCCCGGGGGGCGAACTTGGAAACACCATATATTTT. Residues: CASSLAPGGELGNTIYF. The chain uses TRBV5-1 and TRBJ1-3; D perhaps matches TRBD1 (6 bases). Germline V gene data show CDR1 as SGHRS and CDR2 as YFSETQ. CDR3 length: 17 residues. Trimming took 0 bases from V and 3 from J, leaving 16 bases between them.